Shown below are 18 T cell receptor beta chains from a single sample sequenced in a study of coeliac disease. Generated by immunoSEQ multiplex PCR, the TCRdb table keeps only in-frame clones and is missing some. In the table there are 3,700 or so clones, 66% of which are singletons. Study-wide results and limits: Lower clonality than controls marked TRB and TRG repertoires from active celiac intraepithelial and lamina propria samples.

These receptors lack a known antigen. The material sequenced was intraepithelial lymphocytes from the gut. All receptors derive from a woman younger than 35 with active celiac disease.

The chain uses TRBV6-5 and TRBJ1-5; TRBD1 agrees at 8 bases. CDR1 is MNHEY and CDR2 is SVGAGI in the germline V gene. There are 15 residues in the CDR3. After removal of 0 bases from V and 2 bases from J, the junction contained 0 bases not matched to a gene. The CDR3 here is CASSYSGQGNQPQHF. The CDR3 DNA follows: TGTGCCAGCAGTTACTCGGGACAGGGCAATCAGCCCCAGCATTTT.

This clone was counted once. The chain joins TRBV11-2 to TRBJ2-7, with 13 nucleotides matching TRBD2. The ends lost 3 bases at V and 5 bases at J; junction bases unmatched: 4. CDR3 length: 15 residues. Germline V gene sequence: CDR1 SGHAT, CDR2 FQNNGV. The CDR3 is CASSFGGTSGDEQYV. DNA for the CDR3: TGTGCCAGCAGCTTCGGCGGGACTAGCGGGGACGAGCAGTACGTC.

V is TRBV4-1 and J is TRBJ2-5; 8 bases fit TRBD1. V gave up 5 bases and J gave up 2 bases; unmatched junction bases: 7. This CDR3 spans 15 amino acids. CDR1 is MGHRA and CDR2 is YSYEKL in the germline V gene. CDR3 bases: TGCGCCAGCAGCGAGTTTGGACAGGGACAAGAGACCCAGTACTTC. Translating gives CASSEFGQGQETQYF.

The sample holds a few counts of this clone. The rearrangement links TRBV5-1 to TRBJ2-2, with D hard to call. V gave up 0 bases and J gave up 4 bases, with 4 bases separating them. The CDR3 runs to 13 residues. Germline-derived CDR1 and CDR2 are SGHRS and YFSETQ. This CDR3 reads CASSLVSTGELFF. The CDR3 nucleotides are TGCGCCAGCAGCTTGGTTAGCACCGGGGAGCTGTTTTTT.

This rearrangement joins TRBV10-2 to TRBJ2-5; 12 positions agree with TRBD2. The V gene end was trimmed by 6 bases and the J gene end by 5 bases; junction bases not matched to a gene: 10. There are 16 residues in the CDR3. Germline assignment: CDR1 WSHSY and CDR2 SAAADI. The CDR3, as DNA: TGCGCCAGCAGGGGCCCTAGCGGGGGGGCGGGTGAGACCCAGTACTTC. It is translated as CASRGPSGGAGETQYF.

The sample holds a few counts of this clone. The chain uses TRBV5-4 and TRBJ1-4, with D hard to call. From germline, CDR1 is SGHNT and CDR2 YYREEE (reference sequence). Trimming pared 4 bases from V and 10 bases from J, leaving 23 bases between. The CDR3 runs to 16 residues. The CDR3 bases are TGTGCCAGCAGCCCCGGACTTGGGGAAGGTTGGGGAAAACTGTTTTTT. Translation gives CASSPGLGEGWGKLFF.

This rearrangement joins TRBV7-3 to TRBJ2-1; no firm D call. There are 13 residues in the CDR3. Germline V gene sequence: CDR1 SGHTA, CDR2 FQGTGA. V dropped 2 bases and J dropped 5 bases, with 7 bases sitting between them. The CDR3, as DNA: TGTGCCAGCAGCTTAGGGCTAAACAATGAGCAGTTCTTC. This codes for CASSLGLNNEQFF.

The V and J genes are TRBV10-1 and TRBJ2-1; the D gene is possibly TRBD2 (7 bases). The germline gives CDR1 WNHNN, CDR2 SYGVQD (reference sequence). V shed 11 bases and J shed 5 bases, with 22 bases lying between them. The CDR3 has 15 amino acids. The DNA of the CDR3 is TGCGCCTTGGGGGGGGCCCCCCATTGGAACAATGAGCAGTTCTTC. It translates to CALGGAPHWNNEQFF.

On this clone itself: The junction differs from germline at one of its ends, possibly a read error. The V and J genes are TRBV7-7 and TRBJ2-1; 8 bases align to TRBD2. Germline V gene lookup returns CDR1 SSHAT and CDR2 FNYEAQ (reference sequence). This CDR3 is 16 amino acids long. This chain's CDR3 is CASSLDGGAGYNEQFF. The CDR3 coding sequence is TGTGCTAGCAGCTTAGACGGGGGGGCCGGCTACAATGAGCAGTTCTTC. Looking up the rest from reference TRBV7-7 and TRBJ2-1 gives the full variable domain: GAGVSQSPRYKVTKRGQDVTLRCDPISSHATLYWYQQALGQGPEFLTYFNYEAQPDKSGLPSDRFSAERPEGSISTLTIQRTEQRDSAMYRCASSLDGGAGYNEQFFGPGTRLTVL.

CDR3 residues: CASSLELGLAGPSLYEQYV. CDR3 sequence (DNA): TGCGCCAGCAGCTTGGAGCTGGGACTAGCGGGGCCCTCCCTCTACGAGCAGTACGTC. The chain combines TRBV5-1 with TRBJ2-7; 13 bases match TRBD2. This CDR3 is built from 19 residues. Germline loops: CDR1 SGHRS, CDR2 YFSETQ. V gave up 0 bases and J gave up 3 bases; unmatched junction bases: 12.

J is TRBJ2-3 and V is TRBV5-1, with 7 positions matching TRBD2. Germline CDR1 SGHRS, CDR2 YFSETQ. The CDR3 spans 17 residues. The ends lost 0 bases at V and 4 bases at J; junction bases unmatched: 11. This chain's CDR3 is CASSLALGGEPPDTQYF. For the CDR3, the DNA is TGCGCCAGCAGCTTGGCCCTGGGGGGGGAACCCCCAGATACGCAGTATTTT.

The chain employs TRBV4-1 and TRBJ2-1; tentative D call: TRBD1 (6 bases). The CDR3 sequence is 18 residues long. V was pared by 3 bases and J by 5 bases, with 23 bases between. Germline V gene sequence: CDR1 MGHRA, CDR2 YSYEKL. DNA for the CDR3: TGCGCCAGCAGCCATGACCCGGCGGGCAGGGGAATTGACAATGAGCAGTTCTTC. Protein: CASSHDPAGRGIDNEQFF.

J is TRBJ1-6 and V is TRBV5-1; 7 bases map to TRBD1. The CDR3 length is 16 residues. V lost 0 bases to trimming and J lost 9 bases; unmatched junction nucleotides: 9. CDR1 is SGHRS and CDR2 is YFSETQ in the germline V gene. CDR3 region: CASSLATGAGGSPLHF. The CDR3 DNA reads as TGCGCCAGCAGCTTGGCCACAGGGGCCGGAGGTTCACCCCTCCACTTT.

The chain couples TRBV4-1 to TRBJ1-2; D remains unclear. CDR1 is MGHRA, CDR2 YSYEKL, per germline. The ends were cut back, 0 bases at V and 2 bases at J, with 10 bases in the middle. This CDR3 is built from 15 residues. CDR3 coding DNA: TGCGCCAGCAGCCAAGAGGCAGTTCTCAACTATGGCTACACCTTC. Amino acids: CASSQEAVLNYGYTF.

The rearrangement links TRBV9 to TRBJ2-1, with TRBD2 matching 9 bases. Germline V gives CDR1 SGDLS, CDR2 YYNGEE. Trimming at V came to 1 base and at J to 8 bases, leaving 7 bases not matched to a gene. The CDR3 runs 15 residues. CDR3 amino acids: CASSVSGRGGDEQFF. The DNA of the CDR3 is TGTGCCAGCAGCGTAAGTGGGCGGGGGGGGGATGAGCAGTTCTTC.

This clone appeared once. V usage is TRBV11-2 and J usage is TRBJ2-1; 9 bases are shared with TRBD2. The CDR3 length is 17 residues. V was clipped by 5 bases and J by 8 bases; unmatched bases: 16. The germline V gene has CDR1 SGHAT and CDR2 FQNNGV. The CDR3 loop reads CASSPLLGRGGVDEQFF. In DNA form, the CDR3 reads TGTGCCAGCAGCCCATTGCTTGGGCGGGGGGGCGTTGATGAGCAGTTCTTC.

DNA of the CDR3: TGTGCCAGCAGTTTATTCACCACCTTGTCGTACAGGGCCGGAGACTATGGCTACACCTTC. Encoded protein: CASSLFTTLSYRAGDYGYTF. The chain couples TRBV28 to TRBJ1-2; TRBD1 is a possible D gene (6 bases). Germline V gene data show CDR1 as MDHEN and CDR2 as SYDVKM. The CDR3 extends over 20 amino acids. Trimming took 1 base from V and 3 from J, leaving 27 bases between them.

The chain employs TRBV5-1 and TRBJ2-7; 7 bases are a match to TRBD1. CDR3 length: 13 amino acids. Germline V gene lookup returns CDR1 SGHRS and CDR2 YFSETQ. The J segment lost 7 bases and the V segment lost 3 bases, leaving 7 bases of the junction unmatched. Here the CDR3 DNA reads TGCGCCAGCAGCTCGACAGGGTCTCGGGAGCAGTACTTC. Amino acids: CASSSTGSREQYF.